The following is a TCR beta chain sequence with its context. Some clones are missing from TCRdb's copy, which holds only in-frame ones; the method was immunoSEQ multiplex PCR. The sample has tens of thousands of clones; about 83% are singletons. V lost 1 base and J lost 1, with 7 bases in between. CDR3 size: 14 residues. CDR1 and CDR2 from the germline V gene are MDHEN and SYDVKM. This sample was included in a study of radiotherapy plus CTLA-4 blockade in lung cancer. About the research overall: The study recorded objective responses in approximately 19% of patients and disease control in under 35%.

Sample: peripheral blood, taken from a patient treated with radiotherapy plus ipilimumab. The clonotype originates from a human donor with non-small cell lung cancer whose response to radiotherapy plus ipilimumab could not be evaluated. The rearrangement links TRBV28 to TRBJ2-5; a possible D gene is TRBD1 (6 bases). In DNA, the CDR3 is TGTGCCAGCAGTTTATCAGGGGCCCAAGAGACCCAGTACTTC. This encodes CASSLSGAQETQYF.